Following are 29 T cell receptor beta chains from one sample sequenced in a study of blood T cells in healthy people across ages. For the second PCR, which ran for about 6 to 11 cycles, a sample-barcoded 5' primer and a J-beta primer mix were used. In TCRdb, the 5' RACE reads were re-called with MiXCR into one record per CDR3 protein. The sample includes 1.8 million or so distinct CDR3 sequences, 39% of them seen just once. What was sequenced was blood. The receptors stem from a human donor in good health.

The V call is TRBV20-1, the J call TRBJ2-3, with D possibly matching TRBD1 (5 bases). The CDR3 extends over 12 amino acids. CDR1 is DFQATT, CDR2 SNEGSKA, per germline (reference sequence). Trimming took off 5 bases at V and 2 bases at J, with 8 bases between the two ends. CDR3 in DNA: TGCAGTGCTCTGACAGACACAGATACGCAGTATTTT. It specifies CSALTDTDTQYF.

In this sample, this clonotype turned up a few times. The chain combines TRBV7-9 with TRBJ2-6; D is unclear. V lost 4 bases and J 0 bases, leaving 13 bases between the germline ends. CDR1 is SEHNR and CDR2 is FQNEAQ in the germline V gene (reference sequence). The CDR3 contains 17 residues. The CDR3: CASSSKLTLSGANVLTF. DNA of the CDR3: TGTGCCAGCAGCTCGAAACTGACCCTCTCTGGGGCCAACGTCCTGACTTTC.

The rearrangement joins TRBV9 to TRBJ2-5; D is perhaps TRBD1 (5 bases). The CDR3 has 15 residues. Trimming shortened V by 3 bases and J by 4 bases, and 16 bases separated the two germline ends. The germline CDR1 and CDR2 sequences are SGDLS and YYNGEE. The CDR3 DNA sequence: TGTGCCAGCAGCGCGCAGGGTCTCCCGACAGAGACCCAGTACTTC. Translated, it gives CASSAQGLPTETQYF.

This clonotype was observed a single time. The rearrangement links TRBV24-1 to TRBJ1-4; 11 nucleotides agree with TRBD1. Germline trimming cut 2 bases from V and 7 bases from J; bases unmatched to any gene: 2. The CDR3 is 15 amino acids. Germline CDR1 reads KGHDR; CDR2 reads SFDVKD. Here the CDR3 reads CATSDWTGGSEKLFF. CDR3 nucleotide sequence: TGTGCCACCAGTGATTGGACAGGGGGCAGTGAAAAACTGTTTTTT.

As for this clonotype: At one end, the junction sequence differs from germline, possibly due to a read error. The chain uses TRBV28 and TRBJ2-1; D possibly uses TRBD1 or TRBD2 (5 bases each). Per germline, CDR1 MDHEN and CDR2 SYDVKM. CDR3 length equals 17 residues. CDR3 loop: CTSSLGLRGVSYNEQFF. DNA of the CDR3: TGTACCAGCAGTTTAGGCCTCCGAGGGGTCTCCTACAATGAGCAGTTCTTC.

In this sample, this clonotype turned up a few times. Compared with germline, one end of the junction differs, possibly owing to a read error. The genes are TRBV27 and TRBJ2-1, with D possibly being TRBD1 (6 bases). CDR1 and CDR2 from the germline V gene are MNHEY and SMNVEV (reference sequence). This CDR3 region has 15 residues. CDR3 residues: CAGSRDMSSYNEQFF. The DNA for the CDR3 is TGTGCCGGCAGTCGGGACATGAGCTCCTACAATGAGCAGTTCTTC.

The chain recombines TRBV6-1 with TRBJ2-1, with unresolved D. Per germline, CDR1 MNHNS and CDR2 SASEGT. The CDR3 extends over 16 amino acids. Trimming took off 1 base at V and 0 bases at J, with 10 bases between the two ends. CDR3 sequence reads: CASSEVGLSSYNEQFF. The CDR3 DNA reads as TGTGCCAGCAGTGAAGTTGGGTTGAGCTCCTACAATGAGCAGTTCTTC.

This clonotype was counted only a few times. This sequence joins TRBV7-2 and TRBJ2-3, with a tentative D call TRBD2 (5 bases). The germline V gene has CDR1 SGHTA and CDR2 FQGNSA. V was pared by 4 bases and J by 13 bases, with 15 bases between. CDR3 length: 12 residues. CDR3 DNA: TGTGCCAGCAGCTCCGAGGGCGGCTCGGAGTATTTT. Its protein product is CASSSEGGSEYF. Based on the CDR3 plus reference TRBV7-2 and TRBJ2-3, the full variable domain is GAGVSQSPSNKVTEKGKDVELRCDPISGHTALYWYRQSLGQGLEFLIYFQGNSAPDKSGLPSDRFSAERTGGSVSTLTIQRTQQEDSAVYLCASSSEGGSEYFGPGTRLTVL.

The chain has TRBV28 and TRBJ2-1; TRBD2 matches at 7 bases. The J segment lost 11 bases and the V segment lost 6 bases, leaving 4 bases of the junction unmatched. The CDR3 length is 11 residues. Per germline, CDR1 MDHEN and CDR2 SYDVKM. DNA for the CDR3: TGTGCCAGCAGCCCGCGGGGGAAGCAGTTCTTC. Translated: CASSPRGKQFF. Drawing the rest from reference TRBV28 and TRBJ2-1, the complete variable domain is DVKVTQSSRYLVKRTGEKVFLECVQDMDHENMFWYRQDPGLGLRLIYFSYDVKMKEKGDIPEGYSVSREKKERFSLILESASTNQTSMYLCASSPRGKQFFGPGTRLTVL.

This clonotype showed up just once. The rearrangement links TRBV4-3 to TRBJ1-3, with 8 positions matching TRBD1. The CDR3 extends over 15 amino acids. Germline CDR1 is LGHNA and CDR2 is YSLEER. Trimming removed 4 bases from V and 3 bases from J; junction bases left unmatched: 5. DNA of the CDR3: TGCGCCAGCAGCCGTTCAGGGGGCAGTGGAAACACCATATATTTT. As protein: CASSRSGGSGNTIYF.

This rearrangement joins TRBV20-1 to TRBJ1-5, with D perhaps matching TRBD1 (5 bases). The germline gives CDR1 DFQATT, CDR2 SNEGSKA (reference sequence). The ends were cut back, 8 bases at V and 4 bases at J, with 15 bases in the middle. This CDR3 comprises 13 residues. CDR3 in DNA: TGCAGTACCCCGGGACGGGATAATCAGCCCCAGCATTTT. This translates into CSTPGRDNQPQHF.

The V gene is TRBV15, the J gene TRBJ2-5; unclear D gene. This CDR3 is 14 amino acids long. CDR1 LNHNV and CDR2 YYDKDF come from the germline V gene (reference sequence). V gave up 0 bases and J gave up 2 bases, with 7 bases separating them. CDR3 DNA: TGTGCCACCAGCAGAGACAAGGCGCAAGAGACCCAGTACTTC. This sequence encodes CATSRDKAQETQYF.

This chain joins TRBV15 and TRBJ1-2, with 7 positions matching TRBD1. J lost 5 bases, V lost 5 bases, and 14 bases had no gene match. This CDR3 contains 16 residues. Germline assignment: CDR1 LNHNV and CDR2 YYDKDF (reference sequence). CDR3 loop: CATSRGTDALGYGYTF. DNA of the CDR3: TGTGCCACCAGCCGGGGGACAGATGCCTTGGGGTATGGCTACACCTTC.

This clonotype was counted only a few times. The CDR3 region has the DNA TGTGCCACCAGCCGGCCGGCGGGGAAAGGCGATGAGCAGTTCTTC. The encoded protein is CATSRPAGKGDEQFF. The chain employs TRBV24-1 and TRBJ2-1, with D possibly TRBD2 on 6 matching bases. V was shortened by 7 bases and J by 8 bases, with 20 bases between the two germline ends. The CDR3 is made up of 15 amino acids. Germline V gene data show CDR1 as KGHDR and CDR2 as SFDVKD.

The rearrangement links TRBV6-5 to TRBJ1-5; unclear D gene. Germline CDR1 is MNHEY and CDR2 is SVGAGI. V was trimmed by 2 bases and J by 5 bases, leaving 7 bases between them. The CDR3 consists of 13 residues. CDR3 nucleotide sequence: TGTGCCAGCAGTTACACCTCCTATCAGCCCCAGCATTTT. Translation gives CASSYTSYQPQHF.

The rearrangement uses TRBV7-2 and TRBJ1-2; 10 nucleotides match TRBD1. This CDR3 has 14 residues. The V and J ends lost 7 bases and 6 bases, in that order; junction bases with no gene match: 8. Germline CDR1 and CDR2: SGHTA and FQGNSA. The CDR3 coding sequence is TGTGCCAGCAAGGGCGGGACAGGGGTTAATGGCTACACCTTC. Amino acids: CASKGGTGVNGYTF.

This sequence joins TRBV6-6 and TRBJ2-2, with D perhaps matching TRBD2 (5 bases). Germline V lookup: CDR1 MNHNY, CDR2 SVGAGI (reference sequence). Trimming pared 6 bases from V and 4 bases from J, leaving 9 bases between. This CDR3 has 13 residues. The CDR3 sequence: CASRSGSTGELFF. For the CDR3, the DNA is TGTGCCAGCAGGTCGGGGTCCACCGGGGAGCTGTTTTTT.

This clonotype has a handful of counts. The J gene is TRBJ2-1, the V gene TRBV4-3; the D gene is possibly TRBD1 (6 bases). CDR3 size: 17 residues. Between the trimmed V and J ends, which lost 0 bases and 5 bases, there was a span of 17 bases. Germline CDR1 and CDR2: LGHNA and YSLEER. The CDR3 nucleotides read TGCGCCAGCAGCCAAGACAGGGGACGGGGAATTAACAATGAGCAGTTCTTC. Its translation: CASSQDRGRGINNEQFF.

This clonotype was seen only a few times. The V and J genes are TRBV5-5 and TRBJ1-2; a weak D match, TRBD1 (6 bases). Germline lookup yields CDR1 SGHKS and CDR2 YYEKEE (reference sequence). The CDR3 totals 15 residues. The V end was cut by 0 bases, the J end by 5 bases, with 14 bases between. The CDR3 loop reads CASSLEWTAGYGYTF. The CDR3 DNA sequence: TGTGCCAGCAGCTTGGAGTGGACAGCCGGGTATGGCTACACCTTC.

The chain is built from TRBV7-2 and TRBJ2-7; 9 bases line up with TRBD2. CDR3 length: 17 residues. Germline CDR1 is SGHTA and CDR2 is FQGNSA. V shed 5 bases, J shed 2 bases, and the junction held 13 bases outside the gene matches. CDR3 DNA: TGTGCCAGCAGCCCCCTCGGACTAGCGAGTAATCCCTACGAGCAGTACTTC. Translating gives CASSPLGLASNPYEQYF.

About this clonotype itself: This may come from a read error, since a much larger clone is one base off. This rearrangement joins TRBV19 to TRBJ2-6; the match to TRBD2 covers 9 bases. With 8 bases clipped from V and 2 bases from J, the junction kept 7 bases outside the gene matches. Looked up from germline, CDR1 is LNHDA and CDR2 is SQIVND (reference sequence). This CDR3 contains 16 residues. The CDR3 protein is CASERGDPPGANVLTF. CDR3 DNA: TGTGCCAGTGAGCGGGGGGACCCCCCTGGGGCCAACGTCCTGACTTTC.

This chain uses TRBV20-1 with TRBJ1-2, with TRBD1 identical over 8 bases. The CDR3 sequence is 13 residues long. Looked up from germline, CDR1 is DFQATT and CDR2 is SNEGSKA (reference sequence). V gave up 5 bases and J gave up 8 bases; unmatched junction bases: 10. CDR3 coding DNA: TGCAGTGCTCCTACATTGGACAGGGAAGGCTACACCTTC. This gives the protein CSAPTLDREGYTF.

The CDR3 protein is CASSLLQGACEQYF. CDR3 DNA: TGTGCCAGCAGCCTACTACAGGGAGCCTGCGAGCAGTACTTC. This chain uses TRBV7-2 with TRBJ2-7, with D perhaps TRBD1 (6 bases). V was shortened by 5 bases and J by 6 bases, with 17 bases between the two germline ends. The CDR3 spans 14 residues. Germline assignment: CDR1 SGHTA and CDR2 FQGNSA.

The V call is TRBV7-2, the J call TRBJ2-1; TRBD1 might be the D (5 bases). With 5 bases removed from V and 6 bases from J, the gap between germline ends came to 17 bases. CDR3 length: 15 amino acids. Germline CDR1 SGHTA, CDR2 FQGNSA. CDR3: CASSKREDKLNEQFF. The CDR3 DNA follows: TGTGCCAGCAGCAAACGAGAGGACAAACTCAATGAGCAGTTCTTC. The full variable domain, rest sourced from reference TRBV7-2 and TRBJ2-1, is GAGVSQSPSNKVTEKGKDVELRCDPISGHTALYWYRQSLGQGLEFLIYFQGNSAPDKSGLPSDRFSAERTGGSVSTLTIQRTQQEDSAVYLCASSKREDKLNEQFFGPGTRLTVL.

This rearrangement joins TRBV10-3 to TRBJ1-5; weak D call: TRBD1 (5 bases). This CDR3 has 15 residues. CDR1 is ENHRY, CDR2 SYGVKD, per germline. V was shortened by 4 bases and J by 2 bases, with 12 bases between the two germline ends. The chain's CDR3 is CAISVEGNGNQPQHF. In DNA form, the CDR3 reads TGTGCCATCAGTGTAGAGGGGAACGGCAATCAGCCCCAGCATTTT.

The chain combines TRBV28 with TRBJ1-5; D gene ambiguous. The CDR3 runs to 13 residues. Trimming shortened V by 2 bases and J by 7 bases, and 9 bases separated the two germline ends. Looked up from germline, CDR1 is MDHEN and CDR2 is SYDVKM. The CDR3 loop is CASSLVESQPQHF. Written as DNA, the CDR3 is TGTGCCAGCAGTTTAGTAGAAAGCCAGCCCCAGCATTTT.

The chain recombines TRBV20-1 with TRBJ2-1; 7 bases fit TRBD2. V shed 3 bases and J 4 bases; nucleotides not matched to a gene: 9. The CDR3 is 15 amino acids. CDR1 and CDR2 from the germline V gene are DFQATT and SNEGSKA (reference sequence). The CDR3 loop is CSASGGGITYNEQFF. The CDR3, as DNA: TGCAGTGCTAGTGGGGGGGGGATTACGTACAATGAGCAGTTCTTC.

The chain links TRBV20-1 to TRBJ2-1, with 9 bases identical to TRBD2. In germline, CDR1 is DFQATT, CDR2 SNEGSKA (reference sequence). The CDR3 totals 15 residues. V dropped 6 bases and J dropped 2; count of bases not matched to a gene: 8. The CDR3 DNA reads TGCAGTGCAACTCCGGGACTAGCTACCTACAATGAGCAGTTCTTC. Its protein is CSATPGLATYNEQFF.

This chain uses TRBV10-3 with TRBJ1-3; the match to TRBD1 covers 9 bases. J lost 2 bases, V lost 3 bases, and 20 bases had no gene match. Germline lookup yields CDR1 ENHRY and CDR2 SYGVKD. The CDR3 runs 21 residues. CDR3 amino acids: CAISDFKAGTGRPRAGNTIYF. As DNA, the CDR3 is TGTGCCATCAGTGATTTCAAAGCCGGGACAGGGAGACCCCGTGCTGGAAACACCATATATTTT.